The clone carrying this T cell receptor beta chain has just a few counts. Its antigen is not identified. The CDR3 covers 16 residues. Germline V gives CDR1 SGHRS, CDR2 YFSETQ. With V trimmed by 4 bases and J by 8 bases, 10 bases remained unmatched. This entry belongs to a study of T-cell memory formation after mild COVID-19. Study background: Each donor largely had its own TCR clusters. General observations from the study: Among contracting clones, CD4+ were mainly CM/EM and CD8+ enriched in EMRA.

In TCRdb, the 5' RACE reads were re-called with MiXCR into one record per CDR3 protein. The sample carries around 340,000 distinct CDR3 sequences, under 15% recorded once. The specimen sequenced was PBMCs or a T cell subset sorted from them (not recorded which). The clonotype was recovered from a man between 18 and 29 years old who had mild COVID-19 (a few samples of this study predate the infection). Cell type and time point are not known. V is TRBV5-1 and J is TRBJ1-6; 9 bases map to TRBD1. CDR3 nucleotide sequence: TGCGCCAGCAGCCCCGGGACAGGGAATGGGCATTCACCCCTCCACTTT. This codes for CASSPGTGNGHSPLHF.